The 16 T cell receptor beta chains reported below all come from one sample, sequenced in a study of T cells in Graves' hyperthyroidism and ophthalmopathy. There were TCR beta CDR3 regions amplified from RNA transcripts. Carried out on the TCR CDR3, a first-round RT-PCR used the HTBI primer set. TCRdb reprocessed the multiplex PCR reads via MiXCR and lists one record per CDR3 protein. The sample records fewer than 250,000 distinct CDR3 sequences, about a sixth being singletons. Sequencing used blood. These receptors all come from a woman between 18 and 29 years old with Graves' ophthalmopathy.

This clonotype was counted many times. This chain connects TRBV5-1 to TRBJ2-2, with TRBD1 matching over 10 bases. With V trimmed by 3 bases and J by 7 bases, 9 bases remained unmatched. The germline gives CDR1 SGHRS, CDR2 YFSETQ. The CDR3 is 16 amino acids. CDR3 loop: CASSWGRDRGSGELFF. DNA of the CDR3: TGCGCCAGCAGCTGGGGCAGGGACAGGGGAAGCGGGGAGCTGTTTTTT.

This clonotype was observed many times. The rearrangement uses TRBV2 and TRBJ2-1, with 7 nucleotides matching TRBD2. Germline trimming cut 2 bases from V and 2 bases from J; bases unmatched to any gene: 6. The germline gives CDR1 SNHLY, CDR2 FYNNEI. The length of the CDR3 is 16 residues. The CDR3 region is CASSELSAGAYNEQFF. The CDR3 nucleotides are TGTGCCAGCAGTGAATTGTCGGCGGGAGCCTACAATGAGCAGTTCTTC.

This clonotype was observed many times. V is TRBV20-1 and J is TRBJ2-5, with a weak D call TRBD1 (5 bases). CDR3 length: 14 residues. With 3 bases removed from V and 1 base from J, the gap between germline ends came to 12 bases. Germline CDR1 is DFQATT and CDR2 is SNEGSKA (reference sequence). CDR3 residues: CSARGRLLQETQYF. DNA of the CDR3: TGCAGTGCTAGGGGGCGGTTGCTCCAAGAGACCCAGTACTTC.

This clonotype was counted at least ten times. The CDR3 protein is CASSPPSSGTYEQYF. CDR3 in DNA: TGTGCCAGCTCACCACCGTCTAGCGGAACCTACGAGCAGTACTTC. The chain links TRBV18 to TRBJ2-7; 7 bases line up with TRBD2. Germline CDR1 is KGHSH and CDR2 is LQKENI. V trimming: 0 bases; J trimming: 2 bases; junction bases outside the gene matches: 4. This CDR3 spans 15 amino acids.

Details on this clonotype: Just one base apart from a much larger clone, this may be a read error. The chain recombines TRBV7-9 with TRBJ1-4; D is perhaps TRBD1 (6 bases). This CDR3 is built from 15 residues. Germline loops: CDR1 SEHNR, CDR2 FQNEAQ (reference sequence). Between the trimmed V and J ends, which lost 5 bases and 8 bases, there was a span of 18 bases. CDR3 protein: CASSVGTLLGEKLFF. For the CDR3, the DNA is TGTGCCAGCAGCGTCGGGACACTACTCGGCGAAAAACTGTTTTTT.

This clonotype was found many times. At one end the junction does not follow the germline gene, possibly because of a read error. The chain carries TRBV28 and TRBJ2-5; 8 nucleotides match TRBD2. Germline-derived CDR1 and CDR2 are MDHEN and SYDVKM. This CDR3 contains 14 residues. The chain's CDR3 is CASMGAGGQETQHF. CDR3 in DNA: TGTGCCAGCATGGGGGCGGGGGGACAAGAGACCCAGCACTTC.

This clonotype was seen only a few times. CDR3 protein: CASSTDRAPGANVLTF. The CDR3 DNA reads TGTGCCAGCAGCACTGACAGGGCACCTGGGGCCAACGTCCTGACTTTC. V and J are TRBV7-9 and TRBJ2-6; 7 nucleotides line up with TRBD1. There are 16 residues in the CDR3. The trim removed 5 bases at V and 2 bases at J, leaving 6 bases unmatched. Per the germline V gene, CDR1 is SEHNR and CDR2 is FQNEAQ (reference sequence).

This clonotype was seen a handful of times. A read error may produce the germline difference seen at one junction end. The rearrangement uses TRBV27 and TRBJ1-3, with 8 bases lining up with TRBD1. The CDR3 is made up of 17 amino acids. Germline-derived CDR1 and CDR2 are MNHEY and SMNVEV (reference sequence). The CDR3, as DNA: TGTGCCAGCAGTGCCTTGACAGGGGCCAGCTCTGAAAACACCATATATTTT. Amino acid sequence: CASSALTGASSENTIYF.

This clonotype was observed at least ten times. The chain recombines TRBV6-1 with TRBJ2-6; TRBD1 is a possible D gene (5 bases). Germline V gene sequence: CDR1 MNHNS, CDR2 SASEGT. V was trimmed by 5 bases and J by 0 bases, leaving 11 bases between them. The CDR3 covers 16 residues. CDR3 loop: CASSKQAHSGANVLTF. CDR3 DNA: TGTGCCAGCAGTAAACAGGCCCACTCTGGGGCCAACGTCCTGACTTTC.

As regards this clonotype: A read error may explain this, as a much larger clone is one base away. The chain combines TRBV20-1 with TRBJ2-7, with TRBD1 matching over 8 bases. CDR1 is DFQATT and CDR2 is SNEGSKA in the germline V gene (reference sequence). The V segment lost 3 bases and the J segment 6 bases; nucleotides outside the gene matches: 16. The CDR3 has 16 amino acids. CDR3 amino acids: CSASPQTRTGKCEQYF. As DNA, the CDR3 is TGCAGTGCTAGCCCCCAGACAAGGACAGGGAAATGCGAGCAGTACTTC.

This clonotype has ten or more counts. This chain links TRBV28 with TRBJ1-5; no clear D. The germline V gene encodes CDR1 MDHEN and CDR2 SYDVKM. V shed 0 bases and J shed 7 bases, with 4 bases lying between them. The CDR3 runs 12 residues. The CDR3 DNA sequence: TGTGCCAGCAGTTTATGGGCACAGCCCCAGCATTTT. Translation: CASSLWAQPQHF.

The rearrangement links TRBV29-1 to TRBJ2-1; 16 nucleotides line up with TRBD2. V lost 6 bases and J lost 8; bases outside the gene matches: 16. This CDR3 comprises 18 residues. Germline V lookup: CDR1 SQVTM, CDR2 ANQGSEA. CDR3 in amino acids: CSVSYPGTSGRALYEQFF. CDR3 DNA: TGCAGCGTCTCCTACCCCGGGACTAGCGGGAGGGCCCTCTATGAGCAGTTCTTC.

This clonotype was seen repeatedly, ten times or more. The CDR3, as DNA: TGTGCCAGCAGCTTATCATCGGGGGTGTTAGAGACCCAGTACTTC. This gives the protein CASSLSSGVLETQYF. V is TRBV7-2 and J is TRBJ2-5; perhaps TRBD2 as D (6 bases). V shed 2 bases and J shed 4 bases, with 14 bases lying between them. The CDR3 has 15 residues. Looked up from germline, CDR1 is SGHTA and CDR2 is FQGNSA.

This clonotype was seen repeatedly, ten times or more. This rearrangement joins TRBV5-6 to TRBJ2-4; 9 nucleotides line up with TRBD2. The CDR3 runs 13 residues. Germline V CDR1 and CDR2: SGHDT, YYEEEE. The ends lost 4 bases at V and 8 bases at J; junction bases unmatched: 4. The CDR3 bases are TGTGCCAGCAGCACGGGGACTAGCCACATTCAGTACTTC. Protein product: CASSTGTSHIQYF.

The chain joins TRBV10-1 to TRBJ1-1; D may be TRBD1 (6 bases). Germline assignment: CDR1 WNHNN and CDR2 SYGVQD (reference sequence). Trimming shortened V by 0 bases and J by 8 bases, and 13 bases separated the two germline ends. The CDR3 extends over 14 amino acids. The CDR3 is CASSESRGGTEAFF. The CDR3 DNA reads as TGCGCCAGCAGTGAGTCAAGGGGGGGTACCGAAGCTTTCTTT.

This clonotype was found many times. The V and J genes are TRBV6-6 and TRBJ1-1; 9 bases agree with TRBD1. Germline CDR1 MNHNY, CDR2 SVGAGI (reference sequence). Trimming removed 2 bases from V and 5 bases from J; junction bases left unmatched: 6. This CDR3 has 15 residues. The CDR3, as DNA: TGTGCCAGCAGTTACAACAGGGGGCGGGGGACTGAAGCTTTCTTT. Its protein product is CASSYNRGRGTEAFF.